This T cell receptor (beta chain) was captured in a study of T-cell reconstitution after alpha-beta-depleted transplantation in children. The TCRbeta library was prepared with unique molecular identifiers. TCRdb processed the PCR reads anew with MiXCR; each CDR3 protein has one entry. In the table there are some 350,000 distinct CDR3 sequences, 9% to 12% of which are singletons. Trimming cost V 1 base and J 4 bases; bases outside gene matches: 1. CDR3 length: 17 amino acids. Per germline, CDR1 LGHNA and CDR2 YSLEER. Sequencing was performed on PBMCs from the stem cell graft donor, taken from the stem cell graft. The sequence was obtained from a human donor who donated a stem cell graft to a child with acute lymphoblastic leukemia. This chain connects TRBV4-3 to TRBJ2-2; 15 bases are a match to TRBD2. The DNA for the CDR3 is TGCGCCAGCAGCCAAGGGGGACTAGCGGGAGGCACCGGGGAGCTGTTTTTT. Amino acid sequence: CASSQGGLAGGTGELFF.